The clone carrying this T cell receptor beta chain was seen a single time. CDR3 length: 13 residues. Per germline, CDR1 KGHSY and CDR2 FQNENV. V was clipped by 5 bases and J by 8 bases, with 10 bases between them. The assay was immunoSEQ multiplex PCR, and TCRdb's table has in-frame clones only and misses some. The sample consists of around 100,000 clones, 85% to 90% of them appearing once. This sample is part of a study of T cell responses to AZD1222 COVID-19 vaccine. The J gene is TRBJ1-6, the V gene TRBV16; the D is unclear. The receptor comes from an adult in good health. Sequences were derived from peripheral blood, sampled on day 0 of AZD1222 vaccination. The CDR3 DNA reads TGTGCCAGCAGCGGTAACTTAGATTCACCCCTCCACTTT. Its translation is CASSGNLDSPLHF. The full variable domain, in which reference TRBV16 and TRBJ1-6 provide the parts outside the CDR3, is GEEVAQTPKHLVRGEGQKAKLYCAPIKGHSYVFWYQQVLKNEFKFLISFQNENVFDETGMPKERFSAKCLPNSPCSLEIQATKLEDSAVYFCASSGNLDSPLHFGNGTRLTVT.